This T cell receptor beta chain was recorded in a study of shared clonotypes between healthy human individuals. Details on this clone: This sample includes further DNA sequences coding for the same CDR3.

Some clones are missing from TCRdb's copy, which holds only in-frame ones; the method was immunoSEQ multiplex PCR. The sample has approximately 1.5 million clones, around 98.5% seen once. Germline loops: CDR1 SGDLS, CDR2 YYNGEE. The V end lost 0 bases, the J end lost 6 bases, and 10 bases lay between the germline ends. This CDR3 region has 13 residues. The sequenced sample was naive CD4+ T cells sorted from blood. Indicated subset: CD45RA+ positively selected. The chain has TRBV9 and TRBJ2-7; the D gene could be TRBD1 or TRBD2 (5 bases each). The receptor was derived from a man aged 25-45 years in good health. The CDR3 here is CASSVVGGGEQYF. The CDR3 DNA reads TGTGCCAGCAGCGTAGTAGGTGGGGGCGAGCAGTACTTC.